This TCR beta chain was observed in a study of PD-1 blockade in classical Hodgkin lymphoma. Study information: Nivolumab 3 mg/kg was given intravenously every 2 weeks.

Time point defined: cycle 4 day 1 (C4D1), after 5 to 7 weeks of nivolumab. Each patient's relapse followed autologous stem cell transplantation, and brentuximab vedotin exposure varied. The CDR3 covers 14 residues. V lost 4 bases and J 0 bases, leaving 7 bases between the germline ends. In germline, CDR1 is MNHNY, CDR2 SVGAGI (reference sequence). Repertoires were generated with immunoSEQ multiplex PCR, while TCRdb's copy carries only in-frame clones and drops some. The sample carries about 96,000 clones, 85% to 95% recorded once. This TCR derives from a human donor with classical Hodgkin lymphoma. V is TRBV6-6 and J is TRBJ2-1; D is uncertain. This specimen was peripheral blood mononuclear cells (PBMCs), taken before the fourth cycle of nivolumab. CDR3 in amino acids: CASSLAISYNEQFF. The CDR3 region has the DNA TGTGCCAGCAGTTTAGCAATCTCCTACAATGAGCAGTTCTTC.